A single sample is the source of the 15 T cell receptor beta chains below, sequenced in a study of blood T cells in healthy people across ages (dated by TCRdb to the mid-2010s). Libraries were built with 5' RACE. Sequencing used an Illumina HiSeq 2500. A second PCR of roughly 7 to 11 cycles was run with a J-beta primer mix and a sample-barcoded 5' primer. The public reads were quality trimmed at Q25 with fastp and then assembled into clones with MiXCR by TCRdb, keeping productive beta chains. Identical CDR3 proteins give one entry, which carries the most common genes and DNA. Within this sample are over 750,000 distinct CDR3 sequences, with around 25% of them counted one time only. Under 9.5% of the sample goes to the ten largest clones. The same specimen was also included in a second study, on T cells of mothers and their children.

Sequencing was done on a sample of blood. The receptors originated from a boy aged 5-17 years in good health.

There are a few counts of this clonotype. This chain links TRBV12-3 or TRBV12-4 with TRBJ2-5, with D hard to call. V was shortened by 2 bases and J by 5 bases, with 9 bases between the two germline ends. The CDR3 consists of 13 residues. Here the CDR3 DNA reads TGTGCCAGCAGTTTACAAGGGTACGAGACCCAGTACTTC. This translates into CASSLQGYETQYF.

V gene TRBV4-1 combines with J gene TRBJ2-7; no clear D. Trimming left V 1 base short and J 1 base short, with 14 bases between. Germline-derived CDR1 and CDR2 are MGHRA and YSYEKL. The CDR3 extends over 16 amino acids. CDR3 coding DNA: TGCGCCAGCAGCCAAGTCTTGACGGATATATCCTACGAGCAGTACTTC. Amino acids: CASSQVLTDISYEQYF.

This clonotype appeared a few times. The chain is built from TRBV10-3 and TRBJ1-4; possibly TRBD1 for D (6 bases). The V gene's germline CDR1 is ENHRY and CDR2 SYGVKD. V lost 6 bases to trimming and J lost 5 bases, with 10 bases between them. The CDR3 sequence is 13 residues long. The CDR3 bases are TGTGCCATCAGCTCGACAGGAAATGAAAAACTGTTTTTT. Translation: CAISSTGNEKLFF.

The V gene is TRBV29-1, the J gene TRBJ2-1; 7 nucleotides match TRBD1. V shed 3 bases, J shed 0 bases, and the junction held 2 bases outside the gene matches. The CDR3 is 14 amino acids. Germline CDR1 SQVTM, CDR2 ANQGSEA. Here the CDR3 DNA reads TGCAGCGTTGACGGGACAGTCTCCTACAATGAGCAGTTCTTC. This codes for CSVDGTVSYNEQFF.

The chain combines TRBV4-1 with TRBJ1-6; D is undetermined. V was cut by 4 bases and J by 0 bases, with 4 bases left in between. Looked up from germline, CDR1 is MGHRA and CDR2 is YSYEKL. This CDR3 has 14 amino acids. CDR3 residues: CASSPSSYNSPLHF. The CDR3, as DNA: TGCGCCAGCAGCCCCAGCTCCTATAATTCACCCCTCCACTTT.

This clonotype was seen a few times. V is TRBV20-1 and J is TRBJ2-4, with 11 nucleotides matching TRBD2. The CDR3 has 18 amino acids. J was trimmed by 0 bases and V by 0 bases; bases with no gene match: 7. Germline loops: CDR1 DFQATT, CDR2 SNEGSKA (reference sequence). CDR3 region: CSARDLSGGELAKNIQYF. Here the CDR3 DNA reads TGCAGTGCTAGAGATCTTAGCGGGGGGGAACTAGCCAAAAACATTCAGTACTTC.

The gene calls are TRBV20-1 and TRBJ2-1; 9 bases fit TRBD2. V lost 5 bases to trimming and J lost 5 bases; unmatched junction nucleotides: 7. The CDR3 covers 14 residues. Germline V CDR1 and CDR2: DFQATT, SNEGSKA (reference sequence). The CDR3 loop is CSARLAGRDNEQFF. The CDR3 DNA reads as TGCAGTGCTCGGCTAGCGGGGCGGGACAATGAGCAGTTCTTC.

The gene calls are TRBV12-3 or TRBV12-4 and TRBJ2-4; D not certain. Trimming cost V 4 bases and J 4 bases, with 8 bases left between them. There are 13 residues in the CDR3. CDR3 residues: CASSYPVKNIQYF. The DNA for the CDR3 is TGTGCCAGCAGTTATCCAGTAAAAAACATTCAGTACTTC.

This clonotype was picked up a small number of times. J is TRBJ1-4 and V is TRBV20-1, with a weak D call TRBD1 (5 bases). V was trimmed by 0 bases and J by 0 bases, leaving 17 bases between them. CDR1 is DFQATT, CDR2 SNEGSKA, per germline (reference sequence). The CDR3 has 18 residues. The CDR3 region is CSARDVRGGRATNEKLFF. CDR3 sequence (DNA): TGCAGTGCTAGAGATGTTAGGGGTGGCCGCGCAACTAATGAAAAACTGTTTTTT.

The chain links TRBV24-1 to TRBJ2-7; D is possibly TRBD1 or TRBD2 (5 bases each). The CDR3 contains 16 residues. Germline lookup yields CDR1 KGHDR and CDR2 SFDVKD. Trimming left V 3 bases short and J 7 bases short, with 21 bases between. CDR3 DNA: TGTGCCACCAGTGATGCCGACTCGGGGACGATGGGTGAGCAGTACTTC. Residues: CATSDADSGTMGEQYF.

The CDR3 DNA reads as TGCGCCAGCAGCTCGCTCGGGGACGCTGGCTACGAGCAGTACTTC. Translating it yields CASSSLGDAGYEQYF. The rearrangement joins TRBV5-1 to TRBJ2-7; D may match TRBD1 or TRBD2 (5 bases each). CDR1 is SGHRS, CDR2 YFSETQ, per germline. The germline V and J ends were trimmed by 3 bases and 3 bases, with 16 bases remaining between them. CDR3 length: 15 amino acids.

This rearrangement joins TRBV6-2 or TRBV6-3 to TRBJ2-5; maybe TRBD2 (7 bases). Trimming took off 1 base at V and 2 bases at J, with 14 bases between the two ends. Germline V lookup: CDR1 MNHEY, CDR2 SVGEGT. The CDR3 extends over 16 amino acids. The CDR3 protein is CASSYYPRGPQETQYF. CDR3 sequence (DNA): TGTGCCAGCAGTTACTATCCGCGGGGGCCTCAAGAGACCCAGTACTTC.

The CDR3 DNA reads as TGTGCCAGCACCAATCTCAAAGGGGCTCTGGCTAATGAAAAACTGTTTTTT. This gives the protein CASTNLKGALANEKLFF. The chain employs TRBV28 and TRBJ1-4; D possibly corresponds to TRBD1 (5 bases). The V end lost 7 bases, the J end lost 3 bases, and 21 bases lay between the germline ends. This CDR3 has 17 amino acids. Germline CDR1 is MDHEN and CDR2 is SYDVKM.

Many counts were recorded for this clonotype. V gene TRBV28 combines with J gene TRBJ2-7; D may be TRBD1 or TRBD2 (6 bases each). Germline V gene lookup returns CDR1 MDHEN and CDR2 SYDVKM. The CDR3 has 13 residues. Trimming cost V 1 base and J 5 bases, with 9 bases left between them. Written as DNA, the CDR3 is TGTGCCAGCAGTTTATTGGGGGGCGACGAGCAGTACTTC. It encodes CASSLLGGDEQYF.

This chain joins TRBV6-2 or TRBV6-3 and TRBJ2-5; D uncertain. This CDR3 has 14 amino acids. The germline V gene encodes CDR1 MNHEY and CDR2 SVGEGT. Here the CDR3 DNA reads TGTACCAACAGTTACGAAGCCTTACAAGAGACCCAGTACTTC. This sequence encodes CTNSYEALQETQYF.